The T cell receptor (beta chain) described here comes from a study of blood T cell repertoires in COVID-19. Looking at the study overall: Both acute and convalescent COVID-19 samples were obtained from the United States, Italy and Spain. From T cells, B-cell-depleted T cells, or PBMCs came the material, which was cDNA or gDNA.

In the study's own analysis: Estimated nucleated cell counts came from reference gene primer amplification. Data came from immunoSEQ multiplex PCR; TCRdb stores just in-frame clones and leaves some out. V and J calls and clone size follow that table, whereas D and trimming were derived from the DNA. The sample carries 190,000 or so clones, around 83% recorded once. V was pared by 3 bases and J by 2 bases, with 12 bases between. Looked up from germline, CDR1 is SGHRS and CDR2 is YFSETQ. The CDR3 sequence is 14 residues long. Sequencing input: peripheral blood. The V gene is TRBV5-1, the J gene TRBJ2-7, with a tentative D call TRBD2 (6 bases). This clonotype originated in a man in his forties or fifties with active or convalescent COVID-19. This CDR3 is CASSSSGGAYEQYF. The CDR3 DNA follows: TGCGCCAGCAGCTCCTCAGGAGGGGCCTACGAGCAGTACTTC.